A selection of T cell receptor beta chains follows, all from one sample in a study of blood T cell repertoires in COVID-19. Profiled with immunoSEQ multiplex PCR; TCRdb holds only in-frame clones, not every one. The sample holds roughly 300,000 clones, approximately 88% seen once. Sequenced input: peripheral blood. These receptors came from a human donor with COVID-19, enrolled during active disease. The donor label of this sample is uncertain. Both conserved end residues are part of each CDR3. Each record gives: D gene, clone size, J gene, V gene, CDR3 protein, CDR3 DNA. The D gene is left open where the match is weak. The size entry is marked missing in some rows and otherwise reads once, few, many or a size class.

>TRBD1|NA|TRBJ1-4|TRBV7-2
CASTLSRGRREKLFF
TGTGCCAGCACCCTATCCAGGGGGCGCAGGGAAAAACTGTTTTTT
>NA|NA|TRBJ1-5|TRBV7-2
CASSLERGGRGNQPQHF
TGTGCCAGCAGCCTGGAAAGGGGGGGTAGGGGCAATCAGCCCCAGCATTTT
>NA|once|TRBJ1-1|TRBV19
CASSIGRVGTEAFF
TGTGCCAGTAGTATAGGGAGGGTTGGGACTGAAGCTTTCTTT
>NA|NA|TRBJ2-1|TRBV30
CAWRVVSEQFF
TGTGCCTGGAGGGTAGTAAGTGAGCAGTTCTTC
>TRBD2|NA|TRBJ2-1|TRBV18
CASSAQPLAGGTYGDNEQFF
TGTGCCAGCTCAGCCCAACCACTAGCGGGAGGAACATACGGGGACAATGAGCAGTTCTTC
>NA|NA|TRBJ1-4|TRBV27
CASSQRATNEKLFF
TGTGCCAGCAGTCAGAGGGCAACTAATGAAAAACTGTTTTTT
>NA|NA|TRBJ1-6|TRBV27
CASSFRDSPLHF
TGTGCCAGCAGTTTCAGGGATTCACCCCTCCACTTT
>NA|NA|TRBJ2-1|TRBV29-1
CSVEGGGSYNEQFF
TGCAGCGTTGAAGGAGGGGGCTCCTACAATGAGCAGTTCTTC
>TRBD1|few|TRBJ2-2|TRBV19
CATMGGTGGYSGELFF
TGTGCCACCATGGGGGGGACAGGGGGGTACAGCGGGGAGCTGTTTTTT
>TRBD1|NA|TRBJ2-2|TRBV28
CASSSRDRYTGELFF
TGTGCCAGCAGTTCCAGGGACAGATACACCGGGGAGCTGTTTTTT
>NA|NA|TRBJ2-1|TRBV27
CASSLPASADYNEQFF
TGTGCCAGCAGTTTACCCGCTAGCGCAGACTACAATGAGCAGTTCTTC
>NA|NA|TRBJ1-3|TRBV6-5
CASRSAGLSGNTIYF
TGTGCCAGCAGGTCGGCAGGGCTCTCTGGAAACACCATATATTTT
>NA|NA|TRBJ1-1|TRBV7-9
CASSWRASNTEAFF
TGTGCCAGCAGCTGGAGGGCGTCGAACACTGAAGCTTTCTTT
>TRBD1|NA|TRBJ2-2|TRBV19
CASSTTGGNTGELFF
TGTGCCAGTAGTACCACAGGGGGGAACACCGGGGAGCTGTTTTTT
>TRBD2|NA|TRBJ2-2|TRBV18
CASSDFGLADQNTGELFF
TGTGCCAGCTCGGATTTTGGACTAGCGGATCAGAACACCGGGGAGCTGTTTTTT
>TRBD2|NA|TRBJ2-1|TRBV7-2
CASSLVAGTYNEQFF
TGTGCCAGCAGCTTAGTAGCGGGGACCTACAATGAGCAGTTCTTC
>NA|NA|TRBJ2-1|TRBV15
CATSRQSLYNEQFF
TGTGCCACCAGCAGACAGTCCCTTTACAATGAGCAGTTCTTC
>NA|NA|TRBJ2-4|TRBV6-5
CASSSSLSHIQYF
TGTGCCAGCAGTAGTAGCTTGAGTCACATTCAGTACTTC
>TRBD1|once|TRBJ2-7|TRBV18
CASSPSGQAYEQYF
TGTGCCAGCTCACCATCGGGACAGGCCTACGAGCAGTACTTC
>TRBD2|NA|TRBJ2-2|TRBV28
CASSLGGANTGELFF
TGTGCCAGCAGCCTGGGGGGGGCGAACACCGGGGAGCTGTTTTTT
>TRBD1|few|TRBJ1-6|TRBV7-2
CASSLGLGTGSSPLHF
TGTGCCAGCAGCTTAGGATTAGGGACAGGGAGTTCACCCCTCCACTTT
>NA|NA|TRBJ1-5|TRBV3-1/TRBV3-2
CASSQLENQPQHF
TGTGCCAGCAGCCAACTCGAGAATCAGCCCCAGCATTTT
>NA|NA|TRBJ1-5|TRBV7-3
CASSPDGFQPQHF
TGTGCCAGCAGCCCAGACGGGTTCCAGCCCCAGCATTTT
>NA|NA|TRBJ1-1|TRBV30
CAWNLPGGGEKTFF
TGTGCCTGGAATCTCCCCGGCGGCGGGGAGAAAACTTTCTTT
>NA|NA|TRBJ2-4|TRBV28
CASSPPGVPGNIQYF
TGTGCCAGCAGTCCCCCCGGGGTCCCGGGGAACATTCAGTACTTC
>TRBD1|NA|TRBJ1-1|TRBV19
CASSLGQELKAFF
TGTGCCAGTAGTTTAGGACAGGAACTAAAAGCTTTCTTT
>TRBD2|NA|TRBJ2-2|TRBV9
CASSARLAENTGELFF
TGTGCCAGCAGCGCCCGACTAGCGGAAAACACCGGGGAGCTGTTTTTT
>NA|few|TRBJ2-1|TRBV21-1
CASSKLAREGSYNEQFF
TGTGCCAGCAGCAAATTGGCGCGGGAGGGATCCTACAATGAGCAGTTCTTC
>NA|NA|TRBJ1-2|TRBV21-1
CASSTDGYTF
TGTGCCAGCAGCACGGATGGCTACACCTTC
>TRBD2|NA|TRBJ2-1|TRBV6-4
CASSGGLEQFF
TGTGCCAGCAGTGGGGGACTAGAGCAGTTCTTC
>TRBD1|NA|TRBJ2-1|TRBV19
CACRPDRSSYNEQFF
TGTGCCTGCCGACCGGACAGGAGCTCCTACAATGAGCAGTTCTTC
>NA|NA|TRBJ1-4|TRBV5-1
CASSLGVSLATNEKLFF
TGCGCCAGCAGCTTGGGGGTCTCCCTAGCAACTAATGAAAAACTGTTTTTT
>TRBD2|NA|TRBJ2-1|TRBV28
CASSAYPLAGGPDEQFF
TGTGCCAGCAGTGCCTATCCACTAGCGGGAGGGCCCGATGAGCAGTTCTTC
>TRBD2|NA|TRBJ2-7|TRBV28
CASSFGLAVFSYEQYF
TGTGCCAGCAGTTTTGGGCTAGCGGTCTTCTCTTACGAGCAGTACTTC
>NA|NA|TRBJ1-2|TRBV6-5
CASSPSSGSYGYTF
TGTGCCAGCAGCCCCTCATCTGGGAGCTATGGCTACACCTTC
>TRBD1|few|TRBJ1-1|TRBV28
CASSVTGTGAKEAFF
TGTGCCAGCAGTGTGACCGGGACAGGAGCAAAAGAAGCTTTCTTT
>NA|NA|TRBJ2-2|TRBV19
CASLGQGNTGELFF
TGTGCCAGTCTGGGGCAGGGGAACACCGGGGAGCTGTTTTTT
>NA|NA|TRBJ2-2|TRBV2
CASRQGMSGELFF
TGTGCCAGCAGACAGGGAATGTCCGGGGAGCTGTTTTTT
>NA|many|TRBJ1-1|TRBV7-8
CASSSGVTEAFF
TGTGCCAGCAGTTCGGGGGTCACTGAAGCTTTCTTT
>TRBD2|NA|TRBJ2-7|TRBV11-2
CASSLVGRAYEQYF
TGTGCCAGCAGCTTAGTCGGGAGGGCCTACGAGCAGTACTTC
>TRBD1|NA|TRBJ2-7|TRBV18
CASSPTGASYEQYF
TGTGCCAGCTCACCGACAGGGGCCAGCTACGAGCAGTACTTC
>NA|NA|TRBJ2-1|TRBV7-2
CASSLQFGGSGGNEQFF
TGTGCCAGCAGCTTACAATTCGGGGGATCGGGTGGAAATGAGCAGTTCTTC
>TRBD2|NA|TRBJ2-7|TRBV6-5
CASSQGRGSYEQYF
TGTGCCAGCAGCCAGGGACGCGGGAGCTACGAGCAGTACTTC
>NA|NA|TRBJ1-5|TRBV19
CASKSDNLPNQPQHF
TGTGCCAGTAAATCTGACAATCTTCCTAATCAGCCCCAGCATTTT
>NA|NA|TRBJ2-3|TRBV5-5
CASSLVTGGTDTQYF
TGTGCCAGCAGCTTGGTAACGGGGGGCACAGATACGCAGTATTTT
>NA|NA|TRBJ2-7|TRBV5-1
CASSSLPLRWQYF
TGCGCCAGCAGCTCCCTCCCCCTACGATGGCAGTACTTC
>NA|NA|TRBJ2-5|TRBV18
CASSPVGTALETQYF
TGTGCCAGCTCACCAGTCGGGACTGCACTAGAGACCCAGTACTTC
>TRBD2|NA|TRBJ2-7|TRBV7-6
CASSLGLAGEREQYF
TGTGCCAGCAGCTTAGGCCTAGCGGGAGAACGCGAGCAGTACTTC
>TRBD2|few|TRBJ2-2|TRBV28
CASGTGTSGSTAGELFF
TGTGCCAGCGGAACCGGGACTAGCGGGAGTACGGCCGGGGAGCTGTTTTTT
>TRBD1|NA|TRBJ1-2|TRBV5-6
CASSPRVTGGDHGYTF
TGTGCCAGCAGCCCCCGTGTCACAGGGGGAGATCATGGCTACACCTTC
>TRBD1|NA|TRBJ1-2|TRBV27
CASSKTGGASFGYTF
TGTGCCAGCAGTAAAACAGGGGGCGCCTCGTTTGGCTACACCTTC
>TRBD1|NA|TRBJ2-7|TRBV19
CASSMLGLRDRVIEQYF
TGTGCCAGTAGCATGCTGGGACTCCGGGACAGGGTTATCGAGCAGTACTTC
>NA|NA|TRBJ2-1|TRBV11-3
CASSLETSSYNEQFF
TGTGCCAGCAGCTTAGAAACTAGCTCCTACAATGAGCAGTTCTTC
>TRBD1|NA|TRBJ1-5|TRBV7-9
CASSLEGAQPQHF
TGTGCCAGCAGCTTAGAGGGGGCTCAGCCCCAGCATTTT
>TRBD2|NA|TRBJ2-1|TRBV5-5
CASIPRGLADNEQFF
TGTGCCAGCATCCCGAGGGGACTAGCGGACAATGAGCAGTTCTTC